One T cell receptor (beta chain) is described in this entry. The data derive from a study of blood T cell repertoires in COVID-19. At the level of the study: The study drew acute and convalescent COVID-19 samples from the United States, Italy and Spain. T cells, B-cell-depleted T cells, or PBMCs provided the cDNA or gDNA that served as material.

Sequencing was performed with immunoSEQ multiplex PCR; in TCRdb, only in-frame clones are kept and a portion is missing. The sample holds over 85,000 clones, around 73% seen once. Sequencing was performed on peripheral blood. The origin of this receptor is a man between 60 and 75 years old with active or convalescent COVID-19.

CDR3 residues: CASSLGTFHNTQYF. DNA of the CDR3: TGTGCCAGCAGTTTAGGGACTTTCCACAATACGCAGTATTTT. The rearrangement links TRBV6-2 or TRBV6-3 to TRBJ2-3, with D possibly matching TRBD2 (6 bases). CDR1 MNHEY and CDR2 SVGEGT come from the germline V gene. This CDR3 contains 14 residues. The V end was cut by 4 bases, the J end by 7 bases, with 15 bases between.